These 8 T cell receptor beta chains share one sample of origin, sequenced in a study of spatial heterogeneity in lung cancer. Sample time point: sample taken at primary tumor resection. Frozen PBMC, nontumor lung or tumor provided whole RNA, which was sequenced unsorted. A single record per CDR3 protein comes from TCRdb applying MiXCR to the 5' RACE reads. Among about 36,000 distinct CDR3 sequences listed, roughly 5.5% were seen once. The sample consisted of PBMCs, taken at surgery. These receptors were taken from a female donor with early-stage non-small cell lung cancer.

This clonotype has a handful of counts. The chain recombines TRBV12-5 with TRBJ2-3, with D unclear. The germline V gene has CDR1 LGHNT and CDR2 FRNRAP. V lost 7 bases to trimming and J lost 6 bases, with 8 bases between them. CDR3 length: 11 amino acids. Here the CDR3 reads CASAAPDTQYF. DNA for the CDR3: TGTGCTAGTGCCGCTCCCGATACGCAGTATTTT.

This clonotype was recorded many times. V gene TRBV20-1 combines with J gene TRBJ2-7; TRBD2 matches at 10 bases. The junction had 8 bases not matched to a gene; V was cut back by 3 bases and J by 0 bases. The CDR3 length is 16 residues. The germline V gene encodes CDR1 DFQATT and CDR2 SNEGSKA (reference sequence). CDR3 in DNA: TGCAGTGCTAGTAAGGCACTAGCGGGGTTCTCCTACGAGCAGTACTTC. As protein: CSASKALAGFSYEQYF.

This clonotype has ten or more counts. This chain joins TRBV6-1 and TRBJ1-1; D gene unclear. Trimming took 1 base from V and 0 from J, leaving 9 bases between them. This CDR3 contains 15 residues. Germline values: CDR1 MNHNS, CDR2 SASEGT. Here the CDR3 DNA reads TGTGCCAGCAGTGAAGTGGGAAAAGTGAACACTGAAGCTTTCTTT. This encodes CASSEVGKVNTEAFF.

There are many counts of this clonotype. The chain uses TRBV20-1 and TRBJ1-5; 11 nucleotides line up with TRBD1. The ends lost 6 bases at V and 6 bases at J; junction bases unmatched: 1. Germline CDR1 is DFQATT and CDR2 is SNEGSKA (reference sequence). This CDR3 spans 12 amino acids. The CDR3 reads CSAGTGGQPQHF. The CDR3 nucleotides are TGCAGTGCGGGGACAGGGGGTCAGCCCCAGCATTTT.

This clonotype has just a few counts. This chain links TRBV6-5 with TRBJ2-7; D is uncertain. Germline V CDR1 and CDR2: MNHEY, SVGAGI. The CDR3 covers 13 residues. V was trimmed by 2 bases and J by 3 bases, leaving 8 bases between them. DNA of the CDR3: TGTGCCAGCAGTTACAGGCGTAGCTACGAGCAGTACTTC. Protein sequence: CASSYRRSYEQYF.

This clonotype was recorded many times. In DNA form, the CDR3 reads TGTGCCAGCAGGCTAGACTATAGCAATCAGCCCCAGCATTTT. It yields the protein CASRLDYSNQPQHF. The chain links TRBV2 to TRBJ1-5; D not certain. Germline V gene data show CDR1 as SNHLY and CDR2 as FYNNEI. V gave up 6 bases and J gave up 0 bases, with 9 bases separating them. This CDR3 is built from 14 residues.

This clonotype has ten or more counts. This rearrangement joins TRBV7-2 to TRBJ2-7, with D perhaps assigned TRBD1 or TRBD2 (5 bases each). Between the trimmed V and J ends, which lost 1 base and 7 bases, there was a span of 17 bases. The CDR3 is made up of 15 amino acids. Germline V CDR1 and CDR2: SGHTA, FQGNSA. Written as DNA, the CDR3 is TGTGCCAGCAGCTTAGTAGGGACCCAAATGGGGGAGCAGTACTTC. This gives the protein CASSLVGTQMGEQYF.

This clonotype has a count of ten or more. This sequence joins TRBV24-1 and TRBJ2-7, with 11 bases aligning to TRBD1. CDR3 length equals 16 residues. Looked up from germline, CDR1 is KGHDR and CDR2 is SFDVKD. V lost 3 bases and J lost 2; bases outside the gene matches: 5. CDR3 sequence: CATSDPGTGGPYEQYF. CDR3 nucleotides: TGTGCCACCAGTGATCCAGGGACAGGGGGACCCTACGAGCAGTACTTC.